The present entry profiles one T cell receptor (beta chain) with its context. Its antigen is still unknown. The data belong to a study of cytomegalovirus exposure and HLA in healthy donors. The CDR3 extends over 15 amino acids. V shed 4 bases and J 1 base; nucleotides not matched to a gene: 3. Germline assignment: CDR1 KGHSH and CDR2 LQKENI. In the PCR, 60 Vbeta and 13 Jbeta primers were used. Some clones are missing from TCRdb's copy, which holds only in-frame ones; the method was immunoSEQ multiplex PCR. The sample includes around 50,000 clones. Study results and limitations: A likely sequencing artifact accounted for one observed cluster of highly shared sequence variants. Rarity marked most TCR sequences, yet some public TCRs occurred in many donors. On later analysis, the bulk of CMV-associated TCR beta chains appeared to be HLA-restricted.

The sequence was obtained from a woman in her twenties or thirties in good health and CMV-seropositive. Sequencing was performed on PBMCs. J is TRBJ2-7 and V is TRBV18; 11 nucleotides match TRBD1. The CDR3 DNA sequence: TGTGCCAGCTCACACCGGGACAGGGGGTCCTACGAGCAGTACTTC. This translates into CASSHRDRGSYEQYF.